This TCR beta chain stems from a study of OX40 agonist ivuxolimab in advanced cancers. Whole-study context: Patients were treated with ivuxolimab, an agonistic anti-OX40 (CD134) antibody. Whole-study findings and limits: Clonal expansion in partial responders at 0.1-3.0 mg/kg ranked among the lowest.

CDR3 size: 17 residues. Germline CDR1 reads LNHNV; CDR2 reads YYDKDF (reference sequence). V lost 2 bases and J lost 3; bases outside the gene matches: 7. Notes on this clone: What it recognizes is unknown.

Sequencing was performed with immunoSEQ multiplex PCR; in TCRdb, only in-frame clones are kept and a portion is missing. The sample carries approximately 51,000 clones, 60% to 80% recorded once. The chain employs TRBV15 and TRBJ1-5; 10 bases are shared with TRBD1. Sample: CD4+ or CD8+ T cells sorted from blood, taken in a trial of the OX40 agonist ivuxolimab. This sequence was found in an adult with an advanced solid tumor such as melanoma, head and neck, liver or kidney cancer. The CDR3 DNA is TGTGCCACCAGCAGACCCCGGGACAGGGGTCCCAATCAGCCCCAGCATTTT. Translated, it gives CATSRPRDRGPNQPQHF.